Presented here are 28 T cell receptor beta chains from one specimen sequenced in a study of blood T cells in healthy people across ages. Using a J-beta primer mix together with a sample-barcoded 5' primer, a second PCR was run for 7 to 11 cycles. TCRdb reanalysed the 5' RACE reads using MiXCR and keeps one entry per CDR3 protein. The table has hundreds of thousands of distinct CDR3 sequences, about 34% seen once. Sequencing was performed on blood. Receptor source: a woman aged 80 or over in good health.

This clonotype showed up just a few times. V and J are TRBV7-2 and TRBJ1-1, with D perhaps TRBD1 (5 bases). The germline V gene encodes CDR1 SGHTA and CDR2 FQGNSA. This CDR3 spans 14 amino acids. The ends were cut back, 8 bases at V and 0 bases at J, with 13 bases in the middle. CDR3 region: CASLKGPLNTEAFF. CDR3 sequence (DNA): TGTGCCAGCCTCAAGGGACCTCTGAACACTGAAGCTTTCTTT.

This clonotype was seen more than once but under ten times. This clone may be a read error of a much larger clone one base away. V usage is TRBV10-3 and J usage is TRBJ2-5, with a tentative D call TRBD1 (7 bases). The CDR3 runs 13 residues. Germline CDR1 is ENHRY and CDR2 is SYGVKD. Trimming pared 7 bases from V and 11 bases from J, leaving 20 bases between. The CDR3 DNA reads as TGTGCCATCAACGACAGGGACTCCTACGTGCAGTACTTC. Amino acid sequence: CAINDRDSYVQYF.

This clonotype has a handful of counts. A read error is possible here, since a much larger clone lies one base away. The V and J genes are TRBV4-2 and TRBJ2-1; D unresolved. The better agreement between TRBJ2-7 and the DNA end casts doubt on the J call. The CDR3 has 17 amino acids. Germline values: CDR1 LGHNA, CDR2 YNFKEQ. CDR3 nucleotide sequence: TGTGCCAGCAGCCAAAATCGGATGCAGAGCTCCTACAATGAGCAGTACTTC. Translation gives CASSQNRMQSSYNEQYF.

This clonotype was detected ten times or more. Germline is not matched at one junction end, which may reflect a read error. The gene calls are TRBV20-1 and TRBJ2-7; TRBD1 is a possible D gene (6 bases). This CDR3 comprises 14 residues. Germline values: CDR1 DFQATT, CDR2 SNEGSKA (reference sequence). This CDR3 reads CSAGKQGLSSEQYF. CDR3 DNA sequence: TGCAGTGCTGGAAAACAGGGCCTCTCCTCCGAGCAGTACTTC.

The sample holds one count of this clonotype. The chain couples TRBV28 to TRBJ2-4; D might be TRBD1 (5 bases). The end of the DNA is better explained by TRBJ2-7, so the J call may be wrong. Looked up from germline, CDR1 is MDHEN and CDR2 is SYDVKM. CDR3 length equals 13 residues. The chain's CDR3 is CASSFLQGYEQYF. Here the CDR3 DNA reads TGTGCCAGCAGTTTCCTTCAGGGTTACGAGCAGTACTTC.

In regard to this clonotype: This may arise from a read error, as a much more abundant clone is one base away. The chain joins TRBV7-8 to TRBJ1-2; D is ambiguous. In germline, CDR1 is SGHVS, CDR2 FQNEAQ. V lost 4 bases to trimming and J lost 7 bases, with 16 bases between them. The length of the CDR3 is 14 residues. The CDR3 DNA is TGTGCCAGCAGCTGGTATCAGGCCGTTGGTGGCTACACCTTC. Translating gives CASSWYQAVGGYTF. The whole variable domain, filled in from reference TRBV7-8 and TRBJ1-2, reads GAGVSQSPRYKVAKRGQDVALRCDPISGHVSLFWYQQALGQGPEFLTYFQNEAQLDKSGLPSDRFFAERPEGSVSTLKIQRTQQEDSAVYLCASSWYQAVGGYTFGSGTRLTVV.

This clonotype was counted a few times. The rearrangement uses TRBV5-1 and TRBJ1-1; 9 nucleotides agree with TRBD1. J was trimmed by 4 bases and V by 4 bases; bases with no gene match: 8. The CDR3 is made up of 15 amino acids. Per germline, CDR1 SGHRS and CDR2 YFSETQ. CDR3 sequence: CASSLDRGKGTEAFF. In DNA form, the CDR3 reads TGCGCCAGCAGCCTCGACAGGGGGAAGGGCACTGAAGCTTTCTTT.

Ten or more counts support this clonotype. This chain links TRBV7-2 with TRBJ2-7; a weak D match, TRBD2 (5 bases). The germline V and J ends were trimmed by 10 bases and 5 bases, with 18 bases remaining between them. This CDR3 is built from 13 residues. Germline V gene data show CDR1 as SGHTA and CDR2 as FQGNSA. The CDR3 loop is CATQFFGMNEQYF. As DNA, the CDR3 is TGTGCCACCCAGTTTTTCGGGATGAACGAGCAGTACTTC.

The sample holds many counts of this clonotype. CDR3 DNA sequence: TGCAGTGCTTCAGATAGGGCTAGCGGGGATACGCAGTATTTT. Its translation is CSASDRASGDTQYF. The rearrangement joins TRBV20-1 to TRBJ2-3; 8 bases match TRBD2. CDR3 length equals 14 residues. V trimming: 5 bases; J trimming: 6 bases; junction bases outside the gene matches: 10. Germline values: CDR1 DFQATT, CDR2 SNEGSKA (reference sequence).

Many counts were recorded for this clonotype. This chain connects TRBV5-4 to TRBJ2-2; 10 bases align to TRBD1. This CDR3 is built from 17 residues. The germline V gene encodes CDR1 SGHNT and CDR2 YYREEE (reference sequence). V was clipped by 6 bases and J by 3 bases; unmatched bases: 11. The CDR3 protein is CASTLGAGTGDTGELFF. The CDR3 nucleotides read TGTGCCAGCACTCTCGGGGCCGGGACAGGGGACACCGGGGAGCTGTTTTTT. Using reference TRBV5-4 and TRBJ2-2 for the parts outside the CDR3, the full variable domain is ETGVTQSPTHLIKTRGQQVTLRCSSQSGHNTVSWYQQALGQGPQFIFQYYREEENGRGNFPPRFSGLQFPNYSSELNVNALELDDSALYLCASTLGAGTGDTGELFFGEGSRLTVL.

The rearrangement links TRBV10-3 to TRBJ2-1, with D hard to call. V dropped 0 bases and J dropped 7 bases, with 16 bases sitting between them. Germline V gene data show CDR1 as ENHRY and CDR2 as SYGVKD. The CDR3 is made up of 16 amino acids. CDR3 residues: CAISESTGGRLNEQFF. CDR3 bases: TGTGCCATCAGTGAGTCCACGGGCGGCAGATTGAATGAGCAGTTCTTC.

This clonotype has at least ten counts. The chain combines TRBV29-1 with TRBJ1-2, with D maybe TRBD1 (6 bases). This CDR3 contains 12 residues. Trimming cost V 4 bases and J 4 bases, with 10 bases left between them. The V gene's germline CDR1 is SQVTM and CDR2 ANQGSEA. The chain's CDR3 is CSVAQGSYGYTF. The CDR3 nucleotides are TGCAGCGTTGCACAGGGCTCCTATGGCTACACCTTC.

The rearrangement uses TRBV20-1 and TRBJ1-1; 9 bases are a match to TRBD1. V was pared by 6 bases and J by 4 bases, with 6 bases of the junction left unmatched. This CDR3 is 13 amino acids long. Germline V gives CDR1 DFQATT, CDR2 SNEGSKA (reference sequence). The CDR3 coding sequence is TGCAGTGCCATAGGACAGGGGATCACTGAAGCTTTCTTT. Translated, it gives CSAIGQGITEAFF.

CDR3 amino acids: CASSLGTHDADTQYF. DNA for the CDR3: TGTGCCAGCAGCCTCGGGACCCATGATGCAGATACGCAGTATTTT. The chain combines TRBV7-9 with TRBJ2-3, with D perhaps assigned TRBD1 or TRBD2 (5 bases each). Deletions cut 5 bases from V and 4 bases from J, with 16 bases between. The CDR3 consists of 15 residues. Germline CDR1 reads SEHNR; CDR2 reads FQNEAQ (reference sequence).

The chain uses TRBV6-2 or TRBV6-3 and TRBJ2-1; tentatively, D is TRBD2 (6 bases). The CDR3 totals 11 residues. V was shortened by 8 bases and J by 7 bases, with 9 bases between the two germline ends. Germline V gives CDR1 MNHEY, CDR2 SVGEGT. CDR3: CASGRWNEQFF. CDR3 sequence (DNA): TGTGCCAGCGGGAGGTGGAATGAGCAGTTCTTC.

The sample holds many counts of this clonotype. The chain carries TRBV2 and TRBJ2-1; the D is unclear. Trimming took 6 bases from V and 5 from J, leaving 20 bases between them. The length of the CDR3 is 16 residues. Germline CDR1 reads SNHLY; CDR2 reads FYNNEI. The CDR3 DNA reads TGTGCCAGCAGAACTTCCCTGACCTTTGGCGACAATGAGCAGTTCTTC. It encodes CASRTSLTFGDNEQFF. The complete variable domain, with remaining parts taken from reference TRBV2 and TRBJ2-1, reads EPEVTQTPSHQVTQMGQEVILRCVPISNHLYFYWYRQILGQKVEFLVSFYNNEISEKSEIFDDQFSVERPDGSNFTLKIRSTKLEDSAMYFCASRTSLTFGDNEQFFGPGTRLTVL.

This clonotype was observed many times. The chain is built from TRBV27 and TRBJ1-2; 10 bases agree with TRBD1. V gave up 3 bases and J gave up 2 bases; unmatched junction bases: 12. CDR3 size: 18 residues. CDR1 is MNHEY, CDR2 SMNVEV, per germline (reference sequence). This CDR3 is CASSFHGGQGRGNYGYTF. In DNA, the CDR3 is TGTGCCAGCAGTTTCCACGGGGGACAGGGGCGCGGGAACTATGGCTACACCTTC.

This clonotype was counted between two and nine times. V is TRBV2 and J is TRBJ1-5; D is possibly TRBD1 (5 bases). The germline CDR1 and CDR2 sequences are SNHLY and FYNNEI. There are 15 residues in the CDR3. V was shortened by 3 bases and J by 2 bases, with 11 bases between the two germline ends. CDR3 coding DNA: TGTGCCAGCAGTGACGGGGCTTTCGGCAATCAGCCCCAGCATTTT. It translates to CASSDGAFGNQPQHF.

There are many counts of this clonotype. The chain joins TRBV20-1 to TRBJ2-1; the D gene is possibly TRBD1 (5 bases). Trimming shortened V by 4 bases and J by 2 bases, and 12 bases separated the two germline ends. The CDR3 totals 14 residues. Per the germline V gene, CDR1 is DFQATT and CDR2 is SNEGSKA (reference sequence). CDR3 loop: CSATGKGPYNEQFF. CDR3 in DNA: TGCAGTGCTACGGGCAAGGGGCCCTACAATGAGCAGTTCTTC.

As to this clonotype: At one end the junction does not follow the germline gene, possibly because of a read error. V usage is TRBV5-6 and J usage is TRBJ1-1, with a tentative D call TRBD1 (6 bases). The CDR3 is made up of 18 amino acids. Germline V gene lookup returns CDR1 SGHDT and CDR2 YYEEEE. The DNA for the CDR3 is TGTGTCAGCAGCTCTTTTACAGGGTTTGGTCCCATGAACACTGAAGCTTTCTTT. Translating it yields CVSSSFTGFGPMNTEAFF. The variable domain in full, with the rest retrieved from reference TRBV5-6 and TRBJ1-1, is DAGVTQSPTHLIKTRGQQVTLRCSPKSGHDTVSWYQQALGQGPQFIFQYYEEEERQRGNFPDRFSGHQFPNYSSELNVNALLLGDSALYLCVSSSFTGFGPMNTEAFFGQGTRLTVV.

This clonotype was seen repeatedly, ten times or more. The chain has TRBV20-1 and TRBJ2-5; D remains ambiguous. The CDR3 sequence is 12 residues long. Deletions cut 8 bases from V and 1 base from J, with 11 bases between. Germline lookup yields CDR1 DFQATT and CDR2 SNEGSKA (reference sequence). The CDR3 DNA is TGCAGTATCGCTCCAACCCAAGAGACCCAGTACTTC. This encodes CSIAPTQETQYF.

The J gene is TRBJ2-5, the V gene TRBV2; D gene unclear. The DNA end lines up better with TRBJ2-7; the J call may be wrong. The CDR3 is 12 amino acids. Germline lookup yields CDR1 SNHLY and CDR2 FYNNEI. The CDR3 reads CASSEWPYEQYF. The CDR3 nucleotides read TGTGCCAGCAGCGAATGGCCCTACGAGCAGTACTTC.

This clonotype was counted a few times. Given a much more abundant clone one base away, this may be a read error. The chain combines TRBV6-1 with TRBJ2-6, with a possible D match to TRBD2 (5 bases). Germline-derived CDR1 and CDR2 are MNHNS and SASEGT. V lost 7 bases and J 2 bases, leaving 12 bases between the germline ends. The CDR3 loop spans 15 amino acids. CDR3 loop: CASTPPGTGANVLTF. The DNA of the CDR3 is TGTGCCAGCACTCCACCGGGGACTGGGGCCAACGTCCTGACTTTC.

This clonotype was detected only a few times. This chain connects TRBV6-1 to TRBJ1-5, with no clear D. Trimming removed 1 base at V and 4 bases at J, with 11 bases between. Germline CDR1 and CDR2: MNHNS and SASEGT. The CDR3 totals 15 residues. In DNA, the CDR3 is TGTGCCAGCAGTGAAGGGAATTCTCCGAATCAGCCCCAGCATTTT. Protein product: CASSEGNSPNQPQHF.

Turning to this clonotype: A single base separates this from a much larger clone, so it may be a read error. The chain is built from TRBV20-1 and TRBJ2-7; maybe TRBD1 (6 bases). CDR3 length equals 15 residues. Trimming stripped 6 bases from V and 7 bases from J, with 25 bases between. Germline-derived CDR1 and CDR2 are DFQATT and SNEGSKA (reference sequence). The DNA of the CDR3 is TGCAGTGCAAGGCGGTGGGGGCTCGGGAACAATGAGCAGTACTTC. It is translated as CSARRWGLGNNEQYF.

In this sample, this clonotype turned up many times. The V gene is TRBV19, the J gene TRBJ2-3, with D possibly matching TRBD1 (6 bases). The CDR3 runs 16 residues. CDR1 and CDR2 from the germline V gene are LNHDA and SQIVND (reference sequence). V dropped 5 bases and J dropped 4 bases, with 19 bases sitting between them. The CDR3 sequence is CASSAGQFSAADTQYF. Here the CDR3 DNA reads TGTGCCAGTAGTGCAGGACAGTTCTCCGCCGCAGATACGCAGTATTTT.

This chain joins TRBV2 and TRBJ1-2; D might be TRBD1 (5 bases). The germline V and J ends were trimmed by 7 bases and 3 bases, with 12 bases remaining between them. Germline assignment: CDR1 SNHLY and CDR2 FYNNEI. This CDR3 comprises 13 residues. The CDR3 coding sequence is TGTGCCAGCATTGCGGGGGGGGACTATGGCTACACCTTC. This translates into CASIAGGDYGYTF.

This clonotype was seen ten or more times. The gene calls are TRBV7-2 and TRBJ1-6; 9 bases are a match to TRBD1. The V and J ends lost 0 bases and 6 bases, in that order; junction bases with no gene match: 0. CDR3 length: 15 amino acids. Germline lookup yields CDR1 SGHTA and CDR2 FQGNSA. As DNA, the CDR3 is TGTGCCAGCAGCTTAGCGGACAGGGGTAATTCACCCCTCCACTTT. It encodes CASSLADRGNSPLHF.